These 2 T cell receptor beta chains came from one sample sequenced in a study of PD-L1 blockade in urothelial cancer (dated 2017 in TCRdb). Library preparation was by the immunoSEQ multiplex PCR assay. TCRdb carries this immuneACCESS record with in-frame sequences only. Its versions omit some clonotypes, under half of them owing to an unresolved V gene in the studies checked, with the rest unexplained. The sample table lists about 53,000 clones, around nine tenths of them with a count of one. In total, the top ten clones hold 14% to 15% of the sample. The sample's time point label is to be understood as: pretreatment peripheral blood. The starting material was PBMCs, obtained around atezolizumab (anti-PD-L1) treatment. These receptors were obtained from a woman aged 55-69 years with urothelial cancer.

The chain couples TRBV6-5 to TRBJ2-7; TRBD2 is a possible D gene (5 bases). Germline V gene lookup returns CDR1 MNHEY and CDR2 SVGAGI. V was trimmed by 2 bases and J by 6 bases, leaving 14 bases between them. The CDR3 has 14 amino acids. This CDR3 reads CASSYLAPGGEQYF. The CDR3 nucleotides are TGTGCCAGCAGTTACCTAGCCCCCGGCGGCGAGCAGTACTTC.

The gene calls are TRBV27 and TRBJ1-5; a weak D match, TRBD1 (5 bases). Germline V lookup: CDR1 MNHEY, CDR2 SMNVEV (reference sequence). V was shortened by 6 bases and J by 1 base, with 10 bases between the two germline ends. This CDR3 has 14 amino acids. In DNA, the CDR3 is TGTGCCAGCAGCTGGGGGGGGAGCAATCAGCCCCAGCATTTT. This codes for CASSWGGSNQPQHF.